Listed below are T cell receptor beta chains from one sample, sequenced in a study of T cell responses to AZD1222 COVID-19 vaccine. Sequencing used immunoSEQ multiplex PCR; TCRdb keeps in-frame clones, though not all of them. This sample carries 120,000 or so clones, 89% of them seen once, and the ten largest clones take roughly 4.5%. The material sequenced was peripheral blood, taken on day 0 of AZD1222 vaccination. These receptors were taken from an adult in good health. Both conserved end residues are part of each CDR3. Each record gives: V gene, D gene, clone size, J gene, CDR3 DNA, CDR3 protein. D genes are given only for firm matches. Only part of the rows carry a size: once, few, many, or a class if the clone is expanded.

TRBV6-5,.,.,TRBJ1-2,TGTGCCAGCAGGGAGCTCGGCTATGGCTACACCTTC,CASRELGYGYTF
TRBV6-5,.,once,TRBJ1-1,TGTGCCAGCAGTTACGGACCCTTGGCTGAAGCTTTCTTT,CASSYGPLAEAFF
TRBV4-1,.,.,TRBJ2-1,TGCGCCAGCAGCCAAGAAGCAGGGAGTAGCTCCTACAATGAGCAGTTCTTC,CASSQEAGSSSYNEQFF
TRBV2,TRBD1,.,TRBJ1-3,TGTGCCAGCCGGGGACAGGGACCTGGAAACACCATATATTTT,CASRGQGPGNTIYF
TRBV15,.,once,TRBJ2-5,TGTGCCACCAGCAGATGGGGTTCCGGGACCGAGCAAGAGACCCAGTACTTC,CATSRWGSGTEQETQYF
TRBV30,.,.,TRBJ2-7,TGTGCCTGGAGTCCCGAATTGGGGATCTACGAGCAGTACTTC,CAWSPELGIYEQYF
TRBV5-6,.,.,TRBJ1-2,TGTGCCAGCAGCTTGTATGGTGGAGGGGATGGCTACACCTTC,CASSLYGGGDGYTF
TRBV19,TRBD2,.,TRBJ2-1,TGTGCCAGTAGCGAGGGAGGTTGGGCTAGCGGGGCTAACAATGAGCAGTTCTTC,CASSEGGWASGANNEQFF
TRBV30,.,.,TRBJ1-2,TGTGCCTGGAGTGCTCAGATCTACACCTTC,CAWSAQIYTF
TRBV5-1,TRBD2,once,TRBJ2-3,TGCGCCAGCAGCTTGGGGACTAGCGGGGCTAGCACAGATACGCAGTATTTT,CASSLGTSGASTDTQYF
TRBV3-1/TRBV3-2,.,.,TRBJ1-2,TGTGCCAGCAGCTATAGGGGGAGGAACTATGACTACACCTTC,CASSYRGRNYDYTF
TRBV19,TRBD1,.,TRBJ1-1,TGTGCCAGTAGTCCGGGACAGGGGGCGATCAGAGGGACTGAAGCTTTCTTT,CASSPGQGAIRGTEAFF
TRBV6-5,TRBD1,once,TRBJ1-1,TGTGCCAGCAGTTGGACAGGGGGGATGAACACTGAAGCTTTCTTT,CASSWTGGMNTEAFF
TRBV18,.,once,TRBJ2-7,TGTGCCAGCTCACCAAGCGGAATTCAATACGAGCAGTACTTC,CASSPSGIQYEQYF
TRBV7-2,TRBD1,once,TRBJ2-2,TGTGCCAGCAGCCACGGACAGGGGACAACCGGGGAGCTGTTTTTT,CASSHGQGTTGELFF
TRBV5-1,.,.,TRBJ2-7,TGCGCCAGCAGCTTGTCCCCCTACGAGCAGTACTTC,CASSLSPYEQYF
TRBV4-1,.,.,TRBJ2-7,TGCGCCAGCAGCCAAGTTACCTCAGCGGTCGAGCAGTACTTC,CASSQVTSAVEQYF
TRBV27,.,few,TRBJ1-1,TGTGCCAGCAGTTTATCACAGGGCGAAGCTTTCTTT,CASSLSQGEAFF
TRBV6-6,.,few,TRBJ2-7,TGTGCCAGCAGTTACCCCGAGGGTGGGGTCTACGAGCAGTACTTC,CASSYPEGGVYEQYF
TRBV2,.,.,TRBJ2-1,TGTGCCAGCAGTGAAAATTCTCGCGGGAACAATGAGCAGTTCTTC,CASSENSRGNNEQFF
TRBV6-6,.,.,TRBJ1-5,TGTGCCAGCAACTACGGGGGGGATCAGCCCCAGCATTTT,CASNYGGDQPQHF
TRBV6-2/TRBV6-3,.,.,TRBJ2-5,TGTGCCAGCAGTTACTCGAGCACTGAGACCCAGTACTTC,CASSYSSTETQYF
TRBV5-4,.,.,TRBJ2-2,TGTGCCAGCATGGGTGTTAGGGACGGGGAGCTGTTTTTT,CASMGVRDGELFF
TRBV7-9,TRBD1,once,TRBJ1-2,TGTGCCAGCAGCTTAAAAGGACAGGGAGACTATGGCTACACCTTC,CASSLKGQGDYGYTF
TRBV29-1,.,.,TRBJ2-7,TGCAGCGTAATCGAGAGTTCCTACGAGCAGTACTTC,CSVIESSYEQYF
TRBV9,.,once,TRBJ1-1,TGTGCCAGCAGTAAAGGGGACATGTTTGACACTGAAGCTTTCTTT,CASSKGDMFDTEAFF
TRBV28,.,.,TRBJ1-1,TGTGCCAGCAGTTTGGGCCGATGGGGGATGAACACTGAAGCTTTCTTT,CASSLGRWGMNTEAFF
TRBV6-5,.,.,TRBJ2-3,TGTGCCAGCAGCGGCGGGGCAGGCAGAACAGATGCGCAGTATTTT,CASSGGAGRTDAQYF
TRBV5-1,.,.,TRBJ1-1,TGCGCCAGCAGCATAGAACCGGTTATACTGAACACTGAAGCTTTCTTT,CASSIEPVILNTEAFF
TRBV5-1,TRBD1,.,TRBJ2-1,TGCGCCAGCAGCTTGCCGGGACAGGGACTCTACAATGAGCAGTTCTTC,CASSLPGQGLYNEQFF
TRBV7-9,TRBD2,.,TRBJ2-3,TGTGCCAGCAGCCGAGGACTAGCGGGTTCCGTTTCTGATACGCAGTATTTT,CASSRGLAGSVSDTQYF
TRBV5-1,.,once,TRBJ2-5,TGCGCCAGCAGCTTGGCCGCAACAGGGTCCCAAGAGACCCAGTACTTC,CASSLAATGSQETQYF
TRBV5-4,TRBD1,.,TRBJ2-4,TGTGCCAGCAGCGCCCCCGGGACAGAAGCCAAAAACATTCAGTACTTC,CASSAPGTEAKNIQYF
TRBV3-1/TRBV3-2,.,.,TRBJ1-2,TGTGCCAGCAGCCAGCTGGCAGGGACCTATGGCTACACCTTC,CASSQLAGTYGYTF
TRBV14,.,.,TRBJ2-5,TGTGCCAGCAGCCAAGGAGGAGGTGCAGAGACCCAGTACTTC,CASSQGGGAETQYF
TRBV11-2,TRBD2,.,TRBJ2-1,TGTGCCAGCAGCTCGACGACTAGCGGGGCCTACAATGAGCAGTTCTTC,CASSSTTSGAYNEQFF
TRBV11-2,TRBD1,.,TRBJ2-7,TGTGCCAGCGGGACCCCGGGACAGGGGGCGCAATACGAGCAGTACTTC,CASGTPGQGAQYEQYF
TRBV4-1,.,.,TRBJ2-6,TGCGCCAGCAGCCAAGGCCCCCAACTCTCTGGGGCCAACGTCCTGACTTTC,CASSQGPQLSGANVLTF
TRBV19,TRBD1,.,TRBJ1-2,TGTGCCAGTAGTGTGACAGGGGCTAACTATGGCTACACCTTC,CASSVTGANYGYTF
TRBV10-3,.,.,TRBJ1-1,TGTGCCACCAAGGGGGGGCCTGAAGCTTTCTTT,CATKGGPEAFF
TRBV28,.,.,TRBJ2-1,TGTGCCAGCAGTCTAAACTACAATGAGCAGTTCTTC,CASSLNYNEQFF
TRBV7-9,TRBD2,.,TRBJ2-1,TGTGCCAGCAGCGGACTAGCGGGAGGTCACAATGAGCAGTTCTTC,CASSGLAGGHNEQFF
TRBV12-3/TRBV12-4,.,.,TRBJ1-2,TGTGCCAGCAGTTTGGGGGATTACTATGGCTACACCTTC,CASSLGDYYGYTF
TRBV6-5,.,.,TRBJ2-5,TGTGCCAGCGGTCGGGACGTTGAGACCCAGTACTTC,CASGRDVETQYF
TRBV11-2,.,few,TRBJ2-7,TGTGCCAGCGACGATCCGGGACAACTGGGCAAGCAGTACTTC,CASDDPGQLGKQYF
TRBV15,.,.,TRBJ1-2,TGTGCCACCAGCAGAGATCGGGCACAGGAGGCCTATGGCTACACCTTC,CATSRDRAQEAYGYTF
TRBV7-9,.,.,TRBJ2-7,TGTGCCAGCAGCTTGCCCTCAAGGGCCCACGAGCAGTACTTC,CASSLPSRAHEQYF
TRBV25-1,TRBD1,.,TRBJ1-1,TGTGCCAGCAGTGACAGGGGGACTGAAGCTTTCTTT,CASSDRGTEAFF
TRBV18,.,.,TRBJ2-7,TGTGCCAGCTCACCACCGCAGGGTAGGAGGTCCTACGAGCAGTACTTC,CASSPPQGRRSYEQYF
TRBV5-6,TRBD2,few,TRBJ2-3,TGTGCCAGCAGCTTGTTTAGCGGGACCCCAGATACGCAGTATTTT,CASSLFSGTPDTQYF
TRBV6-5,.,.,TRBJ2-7,TGTGCCAGCCTCGACAGCGCCTACGAGCAGTACTTC,CASLDSAYEQYF
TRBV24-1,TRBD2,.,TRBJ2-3,TGTGCCACCAGTGATAAAGCGGGACTCTCAGATACGCAGTATTTT,CATSDKAGLSDTQYF
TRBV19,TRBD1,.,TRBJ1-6,TGTGCCAGTAGTCGTACGGACAGGGGAAGGTATTCACCCCTCCACTTT,CASSRTDRGRYSPLHF